Detailed here is one T cell receptor (beta chain). TCRdb independently ran MiXCR on the 5' RACE reads; one entry per CDR3 protein. The sample has roughly 770,000 distinct CDR3 sequences, 18% seen once. The data stem from a study of identical twins. Healthy Caucasians made up all donors. The germline V gene has CDR1 ENHRY and CDR2 SYGVKD. V lost 4 bases to trimming and J lost 4 bases; unmatched junction nucleotides: 5. CDR3 length: 14 residues. These data are also associated with another study on T cells expressing NK-cell markers. As reported in that work: There were seven HCMV-seropositive donors and one seronegative donor among the eight sequenced. Several experiments employed an anti-gamma-delta TCR antibody to confine sorting to alpha-beta TCR T cells. Five or six donors showed dominant NKG2C+ clonotypes comprising about 1.0-7.0% of their CD8+ T cells.

This receptor was identified in a woman aged 18 to 35 in good health. Sequenced material: PBMCs. The chain combines TRBV10-3 with TRBJ2-7; 9 bases line up with TRBD1. CDR3 bases: TGTGCCATCAGTGCGGGACAGGGTAGTTACGAGCAGTACTTC. Its protein is CAISAGQGSYEQYF.